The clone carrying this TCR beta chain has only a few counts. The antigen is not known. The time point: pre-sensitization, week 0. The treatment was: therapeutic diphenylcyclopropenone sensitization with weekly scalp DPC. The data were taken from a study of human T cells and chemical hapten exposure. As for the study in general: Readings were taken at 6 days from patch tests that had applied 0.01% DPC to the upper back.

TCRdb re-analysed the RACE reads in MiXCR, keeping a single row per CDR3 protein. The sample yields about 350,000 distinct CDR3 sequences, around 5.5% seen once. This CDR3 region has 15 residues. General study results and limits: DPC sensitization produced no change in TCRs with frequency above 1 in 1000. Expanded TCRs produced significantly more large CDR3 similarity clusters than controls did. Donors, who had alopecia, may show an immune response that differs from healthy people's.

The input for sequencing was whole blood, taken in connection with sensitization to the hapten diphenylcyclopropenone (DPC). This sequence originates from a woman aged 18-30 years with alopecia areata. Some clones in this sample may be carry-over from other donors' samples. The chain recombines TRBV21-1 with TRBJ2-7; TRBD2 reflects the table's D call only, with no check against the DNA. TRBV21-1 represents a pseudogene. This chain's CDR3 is CASSTRRKAGYEQYF. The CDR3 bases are TGTGCCAGCAGCACGCGTCGAAAGGCGGGCTACGAGCAGTACTTC.